A single sample gave rise to the 15 T cell receptor beta chains below, sequenced in a study of blood T cell repertoires in COVID-19. Sequenced by immunoSEQ multiplex PCR; TCRdb stores in-frame clones only, minus some. The table lists over 300,000 clones, nearly 90% of them singletons, with 5% to 8.5% in the top ten. Material: peripheral blood. The receptor set was obtained from a young man with active or convalescent COVID-19.

For the CDR3, the DNA is TGTGCCAGCAGCAAAGGTCCCAGACACAGACCCCAGCATTTT. Translated, it gives CASSKGPRHRPQHF. V is TRBV21-1 and J is TRBJ1-5; the DNA was not compared with TRBD1, the D call given in the table. TRBV21-1 is a recognized pseudogene. The CDR3 is 14 amino acids.

This chain connects TRBV2 to TRBJ1-2; 7 bases are shared with TRBD1. V shed 2 bases, J shed 3 bases, and the junction held 0 bases outside the gene matches. This CDR3 comprises 13 residues. The germline CDR1 and CDR2 sequences are SNHLY and FYNNEI. In nucleotides, the CDR3 is TGTGCCAGCAGTGAACAGGGGGACTATGGCTACACCTTC. Protein: CASSEQGDYGYTF.

The chain has TRBV9 and TRBJ1-2, with a weak D call TRBD1 (5 bases). This CDR3 is built from 15 residues. The V end lost 0 bases, the J end lost 7 bases, and 16 bases lay between the germline ends. CDR1 SGDLS and CDR2 YYNGEE come from the germline V gene. CDR3 region: CASSVGAGKEAGYTF. In nucleotides, the CDR3 is TGTGCCAGCAGCGTAGGTGCAGGGAAAGAAGCTGGCTACACCTTC.

The chain joins TRBV10-3 to TRBJ2-3; possibly TRBD2 for D (6 bases). The CDR3 extends over 15 amino acids. The ends were cut back, 6 bases at V and 6 bases at J, with 19 bases in the middle. Germline V gene sequence: CDR1 ENHRY, CDR2 SYGVKD. CDR3 sequence reads: CAIRPGLVMADTQYF. CDR3 in DNA: TGTGCCATCAGGCCGGGACTGGTGATGGCGGATACGCAGTATTTT.

This sequence joins TRBV6-5 and TRBJ2-7; D remains unclear. Trimming removed 0 bases at V and 2 bases at J, with 14 bases between. The germline gives CDR1 MNHEY, CDR2 SVGAGI. CDR3 size: 16 residues. CDR3 region: CASSYSIEVSTYEQYF. CDR3 bases: TGTGCCAGCAGTTACTCGATCGAGGTATCGACCTACGAGCAGTACTTC.

The J gene is TRBJ2-7, the V gene TRBV7-9; TRBD2 might be the D (5 bases). The ends were cut back, 5 bases at V and 6 bases at J, with 17 bases in the middle. Germline CDR1 and CDR2: SEHNR and FQNEAQ (reference sequence). This CDR3 comprises 14 residues. The CDR3 loop is CASSRTRAEGEQYF. DNA for the CDR3: TGTGCCAGCAGCAGAACTAGGGCCGAGGGCGAGCAGTACTTC. The full variable domain, completed using reference TRBV7-9 and TRBJ2-7, is DTGVSQNPRHKITKRGQNVTFRCDPISEHNRLYWYRQTLGQGPEFLTYFQNEAQLEKSRLLSDRFSAERPKGSFSTLEIQRTEQGDSAMYLCASSRTRAEGEQYFGPGTRLTVT.

This chain joins TRBV6-2 or TRBV6-3 and TRBJ2-7, with a weak D call TRBD1 (5 bases). Germline V gives CDR1 MNHEY, CDR2 SVGEGT. Trimming removed 3 bases at V and 5 bases at J, with 14 bases between. The CDR3 sequence is 14 residues long. The CDR3 DNA sequence: TGTGCCAGCAGTTATCACAAGGGGTATGACGAGCAGTACTTC. Translation gives CASSYHKGYDEQYF.

V gene TRBV27 combines with J gene TRBJ2-1; TRBD2 matches 10 bases. Germline-derived CDR1 and CDR2 are MNHEY and SMNVEV (reference sequence). With 4 bases clipped from V and 2 bases from J, the junction kept 5 bases outside the gene matches. The CDR3 has 16 amino acids. For the CDR3, the DNA is TGTGCCAGCAGTTCGAGGACTAGCGGTACCTACAATGAGCAGTTCTTC. Amino acids: CASSSRTSGTYNEQFF.

The chain uses TRBV6-6 and TRBJ2-3, with D possibly matching TRBD2 (5 bases). Per the germline V gene, CDR1 is MNHNY and CDR2 is SVGAGI (reference sequence). Trimming took off 7 bases at V and 4 bases at J, with 21 bases between the two ends. The CDR3 is 16 amino acids. DNA for the CDR3: TGTGCCAGCACCACGAAGGGATGGTCCGGGGCAGATACGCAGTATTTT. It is translated as CASTTKGWSGADTQYF.

This chain connects TRBV14 to TRBJ2-1; D not certain. With 3 bases removed from V and 9 bases from J, the gap between germline ends came to 12 bases. The CDR3 covers 13 residues. CDR1 SGHDN and CDR2 FVKESK come from the germline V gene. Written as DNA, the CDR3 is TGTGCCAGCAGCCACCAAGCCCTTGGTGAGCAGTTCTTC. Translated: CASSHQALGEQFF.

The chain couples TRBV5-6 to TRBJ2-3; 9 bases are a match to TRBD1. The ends lost 0 bases at V and 11 bases at J; junction bases unmatched: 4. Germline-derived CDR1 and CDR2 are SGHDT and YYEEEE. The length of the CDR3 is 13 residues. The CDR3 DNA reads as TGTGCCAGCAGCTTGGACAGGGGGCGCATGCAGTATTTT. It is translated as CASSLDRGRMQYF.

The chain has TRBV7-9 and TRBJ2-5; weak D call: TRBD2 (7 bases). The ends were cut back, 5 bases at V and 2 bases at J, with 18 bases in the middle. CDR3 length: 16 residues. Germline V lookup: CDR1 SEHNR, CDR2 FQNEAQ (reference sequence). CDR3 loop: CASSPTGGRGQETQYF. The CDR3 DNA sequence: TGTGCCAGCAGCCCGACGGGAGGAAGGGGGCAAGAGACCCAGTACTTC.

The V and J genes are TRBV9 and TRBJ2-7, with 10 bases that match TRBD1. Germline CDR1 is SGDLS and CDR2 is YYNGEE. The CDR3 has 14 residues. Losses at the gene ends were 7 bases for V and 2 bases for J; bases not matched to a gene: 6. This CDR3 reads CASGGQGPAYEQYF. DNA of the CDR3: TGTGCCAGCGGGGGACAGGGGCCCGCCTACGAGCAGTACTTC.

The chain is built from TRBV4-2 and TRBJ1-1, with D perhaps matching TRBD1 (6 bases). Trimming took off 0 bases at V and 0 bases at J, with 8 bases between the two ends. CDR1 and CDR2 (germline): LGHNA, YNFKEQ. This CDR3 has 15 residues. CDR3 sequence: CASSQDGGVNTEAFF. In DNA form, the CDR3 reads TGTGCCAGCAGCCAAGATGGGGGCGTGAACACTGAAGCTTTCTTT.

This clone showed up just a few times. The J gene is TRBJ1-1, the V gene TRBV7-9; 10 bases fit TRBD1. CDR1 SEHNR and CDR2 FQNEAQ come from the germline V gene (reference sequence). The CDR3 consists of 15 residues. The V gene end was trimmed by 6 bases and the J gene end by 4 bases; junction bases not matched to a gene: 8. CDR3 coding DNA: TGTGCCAGCAGACCCCGACAGGGGGCAGGCACTGAAGCTTTCTTT. The encoded protein is CASRPRQGAGTEAFF.